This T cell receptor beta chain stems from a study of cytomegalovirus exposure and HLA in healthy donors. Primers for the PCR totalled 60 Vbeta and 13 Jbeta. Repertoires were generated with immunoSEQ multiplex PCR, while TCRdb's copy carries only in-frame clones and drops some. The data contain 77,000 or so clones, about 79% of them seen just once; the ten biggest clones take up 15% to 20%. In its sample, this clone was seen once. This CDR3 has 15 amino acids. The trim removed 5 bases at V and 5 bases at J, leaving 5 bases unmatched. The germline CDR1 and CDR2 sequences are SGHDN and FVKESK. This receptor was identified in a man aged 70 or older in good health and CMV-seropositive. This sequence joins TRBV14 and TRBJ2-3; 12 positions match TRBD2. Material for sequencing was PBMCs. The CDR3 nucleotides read TGTGCCAGCAGCGCGCGACTAGCGGGAGTAGATACGCAGTATTTT. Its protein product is CASSARLAGVDTQYF.